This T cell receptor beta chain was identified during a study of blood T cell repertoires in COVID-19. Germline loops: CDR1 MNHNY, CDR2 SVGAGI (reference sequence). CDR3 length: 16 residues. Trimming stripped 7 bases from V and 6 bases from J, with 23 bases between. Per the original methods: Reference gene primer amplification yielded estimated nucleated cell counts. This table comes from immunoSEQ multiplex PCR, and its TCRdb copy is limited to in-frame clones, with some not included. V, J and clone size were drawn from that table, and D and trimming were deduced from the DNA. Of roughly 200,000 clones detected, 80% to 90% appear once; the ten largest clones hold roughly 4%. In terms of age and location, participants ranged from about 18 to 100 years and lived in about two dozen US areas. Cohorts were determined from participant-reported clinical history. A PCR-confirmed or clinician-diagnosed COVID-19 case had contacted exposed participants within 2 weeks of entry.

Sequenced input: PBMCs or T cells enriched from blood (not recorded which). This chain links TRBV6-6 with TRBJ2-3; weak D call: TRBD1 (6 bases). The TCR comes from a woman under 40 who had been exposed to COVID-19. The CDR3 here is CASTLRLGRGGDTQYF. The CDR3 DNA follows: TGTGCCAGCACTCTCCGGTTGGGCAGGGGTGGGGATACGCAGTATTTT.